A selection of T cell receptor beta chains follows, all from one sample in a study of cytomegalovirus exposure and HLA in healthy donors. Here immunoSEQ multiplex PCR was the method, and the copy in TCRdb shows in-frame clones only, minus some. Of 120,000 or so clones in the sample, over 65% were seen once. The sample comprised PBMCs. The receptors stem from a woman in her thirties or forties in good health and CMV-seronegative. CDR3s include the opening cysteine and the closing phenylalanine or tryptophan. A D gene is named only where the DNA matches it firmly. The size entry is marked missing in some rows and otherwise reads once, few, many or a size class.

>TRBJ2-2|TRBD2|TRBV4-1|once
TGCGCCAGCAGCCACGGTAGCGGGAGTGTCGGGGAGCTGTTTTTT
CASSHGSGSVGELFF
>TRBJ1-4|TRBD1|TRBV6-1|NA
TGTGCCAGCAGTGGAGCACCCGGGACAGGGCGTGAAAAACTGTTTTTT
CASSGAPGTGREKLFF
>TRBJ1-2|TRBD1|TRBV9|NA
TGTGCCAGCAGTGGTTACGGGACAGGGGTATTAGGCTACACCTTC
CASSGYGTGVLGYTF
>TRBJ1-1|NA|TRBV5-4|NA
TGTGCCAGCAGCTTCAGGGAGGGAGTACTAACTGAAGCTTTCTTT
CASSFREGVLTEAFF
>TRBJ2-3|TRBD1|TRBV5-1|NA
TGCGCCAGCAGCGATCGATCAGGGGGCCGGGGCACAGATACGCAGTATTTT
CASSDRSGGRGTDTQYF
>TRBJ2-7|NA|TRBV2|NA
TGTGCCAGCAGTGAAGGGACTTCGGGGGATTTGTACGAGCAGTACTTC
CASSEGTSGDLYEQYF
>TRBJ1-1|TRBD1|TRBV11-3|few
TGTGCCAGCAGCCTAGGGACCAGGGGGTTCGTCACTGAAGCTTTCTTT
CASSLGTRGFVTEAFF
>TRBJ1-3|NA|TRBV28|NA
TGTGCCAGCAGTCGAGGGGGTTCGGTCTCTGGAAACACCATATATTTT
CASSRGGSVSGNTIYF
>TRBJ2-6|TRBD1|TRBV6-4|NA
TGTGCCAGAATTCCCCAGGACAGGCTCAGCTCTGGGGCCAACGTCCTGACTTTC
CARIPQDRLSSGANVLTF
>TRBJ1-2|NA|TRBV9|once
TGTGCCAGCAGCGTAGCCGGGAACTATGGCTACACCTTC
CASSVAGNYGYTF
>TRBJ2-1|NA|TRBV4-3|few
TGCGCCAGCAGCCAAGGTAAAGAGCGTGTAGGTGAGCAGTTCTTC
CASSQGKERVGEQFF
>TRBJ2-7|TRBD2|TRBV27|once
TGTGCCAGCAGTTTAGGGGGGGAGGGTTCCTACGAGCAGTACTTC
CASSLGGEGSYEQYF